These T cell receptor beta chains were read from a single sample in a study of blood T cell repertoires in COVID-19. Some clones are missing from TCRdb's copy, which holds only in-frame ones; the method was immunoSEQ multiplex PCR. The sample gives 130,000 to 150,000 clones, roughly 83% of which show up once; around 5% is in the top ten. The sample comprised peripheral blood. The receptors stem from an older woman with COVID-19, enrolled during active disease. Each CDR3 is given with its conserved first and last residue. The D gene is left open where the match is weak. The size of a clone is reported for some rows only, either as once, few or many, or as a class for expanded clones.

d_call j_call v_call clone_size cdr3_nt cdr3_aa
TRBD1 TRBJ2-7 TRBV5-1 . TGCGCCAGCAGCTCGGACAGGGGGCCCTACGAGCAGTACTTC CASSSDRGPYEQYF
. TRBJ2-5 TRBV19 . TGTGCCAGTAGTTCCTCAGGAGGGTCCAAGGAGACCCAGTACTTC CASSSSGGSKETQYF
. TRBJ1-1 TRBV6-5 . TGTGCCAGCAGTTACAAGGAGGGGATGAACACTGAAGCTTTCTTT CASSYKEGMNTEAFF
TRBD2 TRBJ2-7 TRBV6-5 . TGTGCCAGCAGTTACGGGCTAGCGGGGTCGGCCTACGAGCAGTACTTC CASSYGLAGSAYEQYF
TRBD1 TRBJ1-1 TRBV6-5 once TGTGCCAGCAGTCCCGGCGGGACAGGATTGACTGAAGCTTTCTTT CASSPGGTGLTEAFF
TRBD1 TRBJ1-5 TRBV24-1 once TGTGCCACCAGTGATACGACAGGGCTCGAGGGGCAGCCCCAGCATTTT CATSDTTGLEGQPQHF
. TRBJ1-2 TRBV5-1 . TGCGCCAGCAGCTTCCAGGACAGCTCCTATGGCTACACCTTC CASSFQDSSYGYTF
. TRBJ1-4 TRBV19 . TGTGCCAGTAGTTCACCCCGGACCGGGGGGGCTCGAGAAAAACTGTTTTTT CASSSPRTGGAREKLFF
. TRBJ2-2 TRBV6-2/TRBV6-3 . TGTGCCAGCAGCCACCAGACACCCCCCACCGGGGAGCTGTTTTTT CASSHQTPPTGELFF
. TRBJ1-2 TRBV12-3/TRBV12-4 . TGTGCCAGCAGTTTGCGGGCTAACTATGGCTACACCTTC CASSLRANYGYTF
TRBD1 TRBJ2-5 TRBV5-4 . TGTGCCAGCAGCTTGTTTGACAGGGGAGAGGGGACCCAGTACTTC CASSLFDRGEGTQYF
. TRBJ1-1 TRBV7-9 . TGTGCCAGCAGCGACAACAGGGTTTTAGGGCGGACTTTCTTT CASSDNRVLGRTFF
TRBD1 TRBJ2-1 TRBV9 . TGTGCCAGCAGCGAAGGGACAGGCCTCTATGAGCAGTTCTTC CASSEGTGLYEQFF
TRBD1 TRBJ2-7 TRBV11-2 . TGTGCCAGCAGCTGGCGTGAAAGGACAGGGGCCTACGAGCAGTACTTC CASSWRERTGAYEQYF
TRBD1 TRBJ1-6 TRBV3-1/TRBV3-2 . TGTGCCAGCACCACCGGGACAGGGGAATCACCCCTCCACTTT CASTTGTGESPLHF
TRBD1 TRBJ1-3 TRBV6-5 . TGTGCCAGCAGTCGGGGGGGACAGGGGGGAAACACCATATATTTT CASSRGGQGGNTIYF
. TRBJ1-2 TRBV28 . TGTGCCAGCAGGCCCAACTCTGCCACCGCCTATGGCTACACCTTC CASRPNSATAYGYTF
TRBD1 TRBJ1-1 TRBV5-1 few TGCGCCAGCAGCTTAACAGGGGCCGGGAACACTGAAGCTTTCTTT CASSLTGAGNTEAFF
. TRBJ1-2 TRBV5-4 once TGTGCCAGCAGCCCAGAGACAGCGCCCGTCTATGGCTACACCTTC CASSPETAPVYGYTF
TRBD1 TRBJ1-5 TRBV4-3 once TGCGCCAGCAGCCCGACAGGGAGGCGAGGTCAGCCCCAGCATTTT CASSPTGRRGQPQHF
TRBD1 TRBJ1-5 TRBV6-2/TRBV6-3 . TGTGCCAGCAGCGGACAGGGGGGGGTCAGCAATCAGCCCCAGCATTTT CASSGQGGVSNQPQHF
. TRBJ2-7 TRBV6-2/TRBV6-3 . TGTGCCAGCAGCCCCTGGCGGGGGCAGGCCGAGCAGTACTTC CASSPWRGQAEQYF
TRBD1 TRBJ2-7 TRBV7-2 . TGTGCCAGCAGCCACCAGGGGGCGCAGTTGTACTTC CASSHQGAQLYF
. TRBJ1-2 TRBV29-1 . TGCAGCGTTGAGCCAGGTCTTAGCTATGGCTACACCTTC CSVEPGLSYGYTF
TRBD1 TRBJ2-2 TRBV30 . TGTGCCGCCCAGGGGGTTCGGAACACCGGGGAGCTGTTTTTT CAAQGVRNTGELFF
. TRBJ2-7 TRBV5-1 . TGCGCCAGCAGCTTGGCCGGGTACTGCGAGCAGTACTTC CASSLAGYCEQYF
. TRBJ1-1 TRBV24-1 . TGTGCCACCAGTGATCCGGGTGGGGGGAGTGAAGCTTTCTTT CATSDPGGGSEAFF
TRBD1 TRBJ1-2 TRBV30 . TGTGCCTTTCCGGGACAGGGGGCAGTTAGGTACACCTTC CAFPGQGAVRYTF
. TRBJ1-1 TRBV5-6 . TGTGCCAGTCGTCAGGGCTGGAACACTGAAGCTTTCTTT CASRQGWNTEAFF
. TRBJ2-5 TRBV7-8 . TGTGCCAGCAGCTTTAGGACTACCCTACCGGGGGCCCAGTACTTC CASSFRTTLPGAQYF
TRBD1 TRBJ1-2 TRBV5-1 . TGCGCCAGCAGCCTCGGGACAGACTTGAGCTATGGCTACACCTTC CASSLGTDLSYGYTF
. TRBJ2-2 TRBV6-5 . TGTGCCAGCCCTCCGGGGGTCACCGGGGAGCTGTTTTTT CASPPGVTGELFF
TRBD2 TRBJ2-7 TRBV24-1 once TGTGCCCCGGGGGGGGATGGTTCCTACGAGCAGTACTTC CAPGGDGSYEQYF
. TRBJ2-3 TRBV30 . TGTGCCTGGACACCGGGTGGCGGCACAGATACGCAGTATTTT CAWTPGGGTDTQYF
TRBD1 TRBJ1-2 TRBV5-6 . TGTGCCAGCAGCACCGGGACAGGGGATGGCTACACCTTC CASSTGTGDGYTF
. TRBJ2-2 TRBV5-1 . TGCGCCAGCAGCTGGGCTGCGGGCGGGGCTACCGGGGAGCTGTTTTTT CASSWAAGGATGELFF
TRBD2 TRBJ2-1 TRBV5-4 . TGTGCCAGCAGCTTTATAGCGGGGGACCACAATGAGCAGTTCTTC CASSFIAGDHNEQFF
TRBD1 TRBJ2-3 TRBV28 . TGTGCCAGCAGCCGACAGGGGGCTAAAGATACGCAGTATTTT CASSRQGAKDTQYF
TRBD2 TRBJ2-1 TRBV30 few TGTGCCTGGAGTCCCCTAGGGAGCGGGGGGGCCAAAGGGCAGTTCTTC CAWSPLGSGGAKGQFF
. TRBJ2-5 TRBV7-2 medium-sized TGTGCCAGCAGCTTAACTCGTATAGCGGTAAAAGAGACCCAGTACTTC CASSLTRIAVKETQYF
TRBD1 TRBJ1-4 TRBV18 few TGTGCCAGCTCCCGGGACAGTCGTGAAAAACTGTTTTTT CASSRDSREKLFF
TRBD1 TRBJ2-5 TRBV4-2 . TGTGCCAGCAGCCAAGGACAGGGGGAGAGCGTAGAGACCCAGTACTTC CASSQGQGESVETQYF
. TRBJ1-4 TRBV3-1/TRBV3-2 . TGTGCCAGCAGCCAAGCCGGCGGTCCCGGCGGGTACGAAAAACTGTTTTTT CASSQAGGPGGYEKLFF
TRBD1 TRBJ2-7 TRBV5-1 . TGCGCCAGCAGCAACGGACAGGGGGACTACGAGCAGTACTTC CASSNGQGDYEQYF
. TRBJ1-5 TRBV19 . TGTGCCAGTAGTATCGGTTTGAGAGGACAGCCCCAGCATTTT CASSIGLRGQPQHF
. TRBJ1-5 TRBV23-1 . TGCGCCAGCAAACAGGGATGGGGGTGGAGCAATCAGCCCCAGCATTTT CASKQGWGWSNQPQHF
TRBD2 TRBJ2-7 TRBV6-5 . TGTGCCAGCAGAGCGGGACCCCCCTACGAGCAGTACTTC CASRAGPPYEQYF
. TRBJ1-2 TRBV28 . TGTGCCAGCAGTTTAACAGGTTCGACAAATAACTATGGCTACACCTTC CASSLTGSTNNYGYTF
. TRBJ2-7 TRBV6-2/TRBV6-3 . TGTGCCAGCAGTTACTTGGAGGGCTCCTACGAGCAGTACTTC CASSYLEGSYEQYF
. TRBJ1-5 TRBV30 . TGTGCCTGGAGCGGAGTCGTAACGGATCAGCCCCAGCATTTT CAWSGVVTDQPQHF
. TRBJ1-6 TRBV7-2 . TGTGCCAGCAGCTCCCGGTTAACTAATTCACCCCTCCACTTT CASSSRLTNSPLHF
. TRBJ1-2 TRBV28 . TGTGCCAGCAGCTTTCAGGGGTTCTATGGCTACACCTTC CASSFQGFYGYTF
. TRBJ1-2 TRBV30 . TGTGCCTGGAGGGCTTTCTCCCTTAACTATGGCTACACCTTC CAWRAFSLNYGYTF
. TRBJ2-7 TRBV3-1/TRBV3-2 . TGTGCCAGCAGCAGACACCTCCTGAGCTCCTACGAGCAGTACTTC CASSRHLLSSYEQYF
. TRBJ1-4 TRBV7-8 . TGTGCCAGCAGTCCAGGGGAGGGGATAAATGAAAAACTGTTTTTT CASSPGEGINEKLFF